Following are 15 T cell receptor beta chains from one sample sequenced in a study of human T cells and chemical hapten exposure (dated by TCRdb to the early 2020s). What this sample's time point label stands for: patch test 3, about 24 weeks after DPC sensitization. This sample's treatment or condition label indicates: therapeutic diphenylcyclopropenone sensitization with weekly scalp DPC. Libraries were constructed by RACE. Sequencer: NextSeq 500. TCRdb took the public reads, trimmed them with fastp at Q25, ran MiXCR for clone calling and kept in-frame beta chains. All rows with the same CDR3 protein become a single entry with the most common DNA and genes. This sample has roughly 90,000 distinct CDR3 sequences in its table, and 9.5% to 13% of those were observed once. About 0.95% of the sample rests with the top ten. Sample: whole blood, taken in connection with sensitization to the hapten diphenylcyclopropenone (DPC). These TCRs come from a woman between 25 and 40 years old with alopecia areata. Some clones in this sample may be carry-over from other donors' samples.

This clonotype appeared a few times. The chain couples TRBV11-3 to TRBJ2-3; 9 nucleotides match TRBD1. The CDR3 length is 13 residues. With V trimmed by 4 bases and J by 5 bases, 1 base remained unmatched. CDR1 SGHNT and CDR2 YENEEA come from the germline V gene. Written as DNA, the CDR3 is TGTGCCAGCAGCTCGACAGGGGGAGATACGCAGTATTTT. Residues: CASSSTGGDTQYF.

The CDR3 spells CSAGPGGGGLGAQYF. The CDR3 DNA sequence: TGCAGTGCTGGCCCCGGGGGCGGGGGCCTCGGGGCCCAGTACTTC. V is TRBV20-1 and J is TRBJ2-5, with D maybe TRBD2 (7 bases). From germline, CDR1 is DFQATT and CDR2 SNEGSKA (reference sequence). Trimming took 5 bases from V and 9 from J, leaving 25 bases between them. The CDR3 sequence is 15 residues long.

The V call is TRBV2, the J call TRBJ1-1; 10 positions match TRBD1. This CDR3 is built from 14 residues. V was pared by 9 bases and J by 4 bases, with 8 bases of the junction left unmatched. Germline V gives CDR1 SNHLY, CDR2 FYNNEI. Here the CDR3 DNA reads TGTGCCAGGGGAGTGGGACAGGGGATCACTGAAGCTTTCTTT. This encodes CARGVGQGITEAFF.

The chain carries TRBV6-2 or TRBV6-3 and TRBJ1-2, with D tentatively TRBD1 (5 bases). The CDR3 length is 13 residues. Trimming removed 6 bases at V and 0 bases at J, with 8 bases between. Germline loops: CDR1 MNHEY, CDR2 SVGEGT. The CDR3 region has the DNA TGTGCCAGCAGACGGACAACTAACTATGGCTACACCTTC. Translating it yields CASRRTTNYGYTF.

This clonotype was counted only a few times. The V and J genes are TRBV12-3 or TRBV12-4 and TRBJ1-5, with D unclear. V lost 5 bases to trimming and J lost 6 bases, with 14 bases between them. The CDR3 sequence is 14 residues long. In DNA, the CDR3 is TGTGCCAGCAGTCGACGAGCTGTAGGTCAGCCCCAGCATTTT. This sequence encodes CASSRRAVGQPQHF.

This clonotype has a count of ten or more. The genes are TRBV29-1 and TRBJ2-3; D call uncertain. Germline assignment: CDR1 SQVTM and CDR2 ANQGSEA. There are 12 residues in the CDR3. V gave up 2 bases and J gave up 11 bases, with 14 bases separating them. This CDR3 reads CSVEMYAEGQYF. The CDR3 bases are TGCAGCGTTGAAATGTATGCGGAAGGGCAGTATTTT.

This clonotype was observed at least ten times. The rearrangement links TRBV3-1 to TRBJ1-5, with D unclear. V shed 1 base and J shed 4 bases, with 11 bases lying between them. CDR3 length: 15 residues. CDR1 is LGHDT and CDR2 is YNNKEL in the germline V gene (reference sequence). DNA of the CDR3: TGTGCCAGCAGCCAAGGCGGCTGGGATAATCAGCCCCAGCATTTT. As protein: CASSQGGWDNQPQHF.

In its sample, this clonotype was seen many times. Germline is not matched at one junction end, which may reflect a read error. The chain carries TRBV12-3 or TRBV12-4 and TRBJ1-2; D call uncertain. The CDR3 is 11 amino acids. CDR3 DNA: TGTGCCAGCAGTTTCCTTCATGGTGGGGCCTTC. It yields the protein CASSFLHGGAF.

This clonotype was picked up a small number of times. The V and J genes are TRBV19 and TRBJ2-4, with D perhaps matching TRBD1 or TRBD2 (5 bases each). V gave up 3 bases and J gave up 9 bases, with 12 bases separating them. The CDR3 contains 13 residues. Germline CDR1 and CDR2: LNHDA and SQIVND (reference sequence). The chain's CDR3 is CASSIEAGTIQYF. The CDR3 DNA sequence: TGTGCCAGTAGTATCGAGGCAGGGACCATTCAGTACTTC.

This clonotype was seen many times. This chain connects TRBV3-1 to TRBJ1-1, with TRBD1 as a possible D gene (6 bases). With 6 bases removed from V and 4 bases from J, the gap between germline ends came to 15 bases. Germline CDR1 and CDR2: LGHDT and YNNKEL (reference sequence). The CDR3 runs to 14 residues. CDR3 sequence reads: CASSEGDGSTEAFF. The CDR3 DNA follows: TGTGCCAGCAGTGAGGGGGACGGGTCCACTGAAGCTTTCTTT.

This clonotype was detected ten times or more. The V and J genes are TRBV7-9 and TRBJ2-5; 7 bases match TRBD2. Trimming at V came to 6 bases and at J to 6 bases, leaving 4 bases not matched to a gene. Looked up from germline, CDR1 is SEHNR and CDR2 is FQNEAQ (reference sequence). The length of the CDR3 is 12 residues. Here the CDR3 DNA reads TGTGCCAGCAGTCCGGGGGGACAGACCCAGTACTTC. Its translation: CASSPGGQTQYF.

The chain recombines TRBV27 with TRBJ1-2, with D hard to call. This CDR3 contains 11 residues. The germline CDR1 and CDR2 sequences are MNHEY and SMNVEV (reference sequence). V lost 5 bases and J lost 7, with 8 bases in between. The CDR3 nucleotides are TGTGCCAGCAGTGGTGGTCTTGGCTACACCTTC. Its protein product is CASSGGLGYTF.

In its sample, this clonotype was seen many times. The chain links TRBV12-3 or TRBV12-4 to TRBJ1-5; a possible D gene is TRBD1 (5 bases). The CDR3 runs 14 residues. Trimming removed 3 bases from V and 4 bases from J, with 10 bases in between. The CDR3 nucleotides read TGTGCCAGCAGTTTGGGGCCCTGGAATCAGCCCCAGCATTTT. Translating it yields CASSLGPWNQPQHF.

The J gene is TRBJ2-7, the V gene TRBV3-1; TRBD2 matches at 10 bases. CDR1 and CDR2 (germline): LGHDT, YNNKEL (reference sequence). The CDR3 has 15 amino acids. V trimming: 4 bases; J trimming: 2 bases; junction bases outside the gene matches: 5. The DNA of the CDR3 is TGTGCCAGCAGCCCGTCTAGCGGGGGAACCTACGAGCAGTACTTC. Its protein product is CASSPSSGGTYEQYF.

The chain joins TRBV20-1 to TRBJ1-3, with D maybe TRBD1 (5 bases). V shed 0 bases and J shed 2 bases, with 11 bases lying between them. The CDR3 has 15 residues. Germline CDR1 DFQATT, CDR2 SNEGSKA (reference sequence). The CDR3: CSARDARGTGNTIYF. Here the CDR3 DNA reads TGCAGTGCTAGAGATGCCCGGGGCACTGGAAACACCATATATTTT.